A single sample gave rise to the 32 T cell receptor beta chains below, sequenced in a study of control samples from healthy donors and cancer patients. TCRdb keeps only in-frame clones here, not all; method: immunoSEQ multiplex PCR. The sample lists about 150,000 clones, about 93% seen once, with 2% to 2.5% in the top ten. Sequenced sample: blood. These receptors all come from a man aged 50 to 60 in good health.

The J gene is TRBJ1-1, the V gene TRBV30; D not resolved. Germline V gene lookup returns CDR1 GTSNPN and CDR2 SVGIG (reference sequence). The CDR3 consists of 12 residues. This CDR3 reads CARGQTNTEAFF. For the CDR3, the DNA is TGTGCGAGAGGGCAGACGAACACTGAAGCTTTCTTT.

V usage is TRBV7-9 and J usage is TRBJ2-7; 7 bases agree with TRBD2. CDR3 length: 14 residues. Germline trimming cut 5 bases from V and 2 bases from J; bases unmatched to any gene: 6. Per the germline V gene, CDR1 is SEHNR and CDR2 is FQNEAQ (reference sequence). This CDR3 is CASSAGVRAYEQYF. The CDR3 DNA reads as TGTGCCAGCAGCGCGGGGGTGAGGGCCTACGAGCAGTACTTC. Looking up the rest from reference TRBV7-9 and TRBJ2-7 gives the full variable domain: DTGVSQNPRHKITKRGQNVTFRCDPISEHNRLYWYRQTLGQGPEFLTYFQNEAQLEKSRLLSDRFSAERPKGSFSTLEIQRTEQGDSAMYLCASSAGVRAYEQYFGPGTRLTVT.

This clone was seen a single time. The chain employs TRBV7-2 and TRBJ1-4; 8 bases are shared with TRBD1. Germline-derived CDR1 and CDR2 are SGHTA and FQGNSA. The CDR3 covers 12 residues. After removal of 1 base from V and 14 bases from J, the junction contained 3 bases not matched to a gene. CDR3 amino acids: CASSLGTGRLFF. CDR3 in DNA: TGTGCCAGCAGCTTAGGGACAGGGAGGCTGTTTTTT.

J is TRBJ2-1 and V is TRBV19; 8 nucleotides agree with TRBD2. V gave up 6 bases and J gave up 6 bases; unmatched junction bases: 10. The CDR3 is 15 amino acids. Germline V gives CDR1 LNHDA, CDR2 SQIVND (reference sequence). CDR3 protein: CASRGAAGGSNEQFF. The CDR3 coding sequence is TGTGCCAGTAGAGGGGCGGCGGGAGGCTCCAATGAGCAGTTCTTC.

The chain is built from TRBV28 and TRBJ1-5, with a tentative D call TRBD1 (5 bases). V gave up 5 bases and J gave up 4 bases, with 12 bases separating them. The V gene's germline CDR1 is MDHEN and CDR2 SYDVKM. This CDR3 comprises 14 residues. The CDR3 spells CASSAGGPNQPQHF. CDR3 DNA: TGTGCCAGCAGTGCTGGGGGACCTAATCAGCCCCAGCATTTT.

The V and J genes are TRBV10-3 and TRBJ2-5; D is perhaps TRBD1 or TRBD2 (5 bases each). The V gene lost 5 bases and the J gene lost 5 bases, with 12 bases spanning the gap. The germline V gene encodes CDR1 ENHRY and CDR2 SYGVKD. CDR3 length: 13 residues. The CDR3 protein is CAISPGPGETQYF. In DNA form, the CDR3 reads TGTGCCATCAGTCCGGGGCCTGGGGAGACCCAGTACTTC.

The chain uses TRBV2 and TRBJ1-5, with D perhaps TRBD1 (5 bases). Germline-derived CDR1 and CDR2 are SNHLY and FYNNEI. The CDR3 is made up of 14 amino acids. Between the trimmed V and J ends, which lost 2 bases and 2 bases, there was a span of 7 bases. The CDR3 DNA is TGTGCCAGCAGTGAACAGGGCGGCAATCAGCCCCAGCATTTT. It encodes CASSEQGGNQPQHF. The full variable domain, its missing parts supplied by reference TRBV2 and TRBJ1-5, is EPEVTQTPSHQVTQMGQEVILRCVPISNHLYFYWYRQILGQKVEFLVSFYNNEISEKSEIFDDQFSVERPDGSNFTLKIRSTKLEDSAMYFCASSEQGGNQPQHFGDGTRLSIL.

V is TRBV16 and J is TRBJ2-6; perhaps TRBD2 as D (6 bases). Trimming took 2 bases from V and 0 from J, leaving 11 bases between them. CDR1 and CDR2 from the germline V gene are KGHSY and FQNENV. CDR3 length: 17 residues. DNA for the CDR3: TGTGCCAGCAGCCAAGTCGGGGGTGGCTCTGGGGCCAACGTCCTGACTTTC. The encoded protein is CASSQVGGGSGANVLTF.

This chain links TRBV28 with TRBJ1-1; no clear D. This CDR3 has 13 amino acids. The ends were cut back, 3 bases at V and 1 base at J, with 6 bases in the middle. Germline V lookup: CDR1 MDHEN, CDR2 SYDVKM. For the CDR3, the DNA is TGTGCCAGCAGTTTTCGAGGGAACACTGAAGCTTTCTTT. The encoded protein is CASSFRGNTEAFF.

DNA of the CDR3: TGTGCCAGCAGCGTAGATGAGGGGGCGAACACTGAAGCTTTCTTT. This sequence encodes CASSVDEGANTEAFF. The chain couples TRBV9 to TRBJ1-1, with TRBD1 matching over 7 bases. With V trimmed by 0 bases and J by 1 base, 3 bases remained unmatched. This CDR3 is 15 amino acids long. Germline V gives CDR1 SGDLS, CDR2 YYNGEE. Using reference TRBV9 and TRBJ1-1 for the parts outside the CDR3, the full variable domain is DSGVTQTPKHLITATGQRVTLRCSPRSGDLSVYWYQQSLDQGLQFLIQYYNGEERAKGNILERFSAQQFPDLHSELNLSSLELGDSALYFCASSVDEGANTEAFFGQGTRLTVV.

The chain employs TRBV5-5 and TRBJ2-5; 8 bases align to TRBD2. After removal of 4 bases from V and 4 bases from J, the junction contained 9 bases not matched to a gene. Germline CDR1 reads SGHKS; CDR2 reads YYEKEE (reference sequence). The CDR3 runs to 15 residues. CDR3 sequence reads: CASSRLAGGRETQYF. Written as DNA, the CDR3 is TGTGCCAGCAGCCGTCTCGCGGGAGGCCGAGAGACCCAGTACTTC.

The V call is TRBV3-1 (or the pseudogene TRBV3-2), the J call TRBJ2-1; D possibly corresponds to TRBD2 (5 bases). The CDR3 runs to 15 residues. Germline V lookup: CDR1 LGHDT, CDR2 YNNKEL (reference sequence). With 4 bases removed from V and 6 bases from J, the gap between germline ends came to 16 bases. The CDR3 sequence: CASSPLVPLGNEQFF. CDR3 bases: TGTGCCAGCAGCCCACTAGTGCCCTTAGGCAATGAGCAGTTCTTC.

In its sample, this clone was seen a few times. The chain is built from TRBV7-8 and TRBJ2-7; 8 bases are a match to TRBD2. The ends lost 4 bases at V and 4 bases at J; junction bases unmatched: 9. CDR3 length: 15 residues. CDR1 is SGHVS and CDR2 is FQNEAQ in the germline V gene. The chain's CDR3 is CASSYNSGGSYEQYF. CDR3 in DNA: TGTGCCAGCAGCTACAACAGCGGGGGTAGTTACGAGCAGTACTTC. The whole variable domain, remainder taken from reference TRBV7-8 and TRBJ2-7, is GAGVSQSPRYKVAKRGQDVALRCDPISGHVSLFWYQQALGQGPEFLTYFQNEAQLDKSGLPSDRFFAERPEGSVSTLKIQRTQQEDSAVYLCASSYNSGGSYEQYFGPGTRLTVT.

The V call is TRBV6-5, the J call TRBJ1-2; no definite D call. The V and J ends lost 2 bases and 7 bases respectively, with 11 bases between them. The V gene's germline CDR1 is MNHEY and CDR2 SVGAGI. The CDR3 is 13 residues long. The CDR3 nucleotides read TGTGCCAGCAGTTACGGGAGGGCGGGTGGCTACACCTTC. Its protein is CASSYGRAGGYTF.

The chain combines TRBV6-1 with TRBJ2-5, with D hard to call. Trimming took 0 bases from V and 5 from J, leaving 13 bases between them. The CDR3 totals 15 residues. Germline V gives CDR1 MNHNS, CDR2 SASEGT. The CDR3 nucleotides are TGTGCCAGCAGTGAAGCGCTAGGTTTCGGGGAGACCCAGTACTTC. As protein: CASSEALGFGETQYF.

The V call is TRBV19, the J call TRBJ1-2; possible D gene TRBD1, 6 bases. V was pared by 8 bases and J by 2 bases, with 12 bases between. The CDR3 length is 13 residues. CDR1 is LNHDA and CDR2 is SQIVND in the germline V gene (reference sequence). This CDR3 reads CASVRGLNYGYTF. The CDR3, as DNA: TGTGCCAGTGTCAGGGGACTGAACTATGGCTACACCTTC.

The chain links TRBV11-2 to TRBJ2-3; 13 bases map to TRBD2. V lost 5 bases to trimming and J lost 5 bases; unmatched junction nucleotides: 7. The germline V gene encodes CDR1 SGHAT and CDR2 FQNNGV. This CDR3 has 16 residues. CDR3: CASSHGLAGAIDTQYF. In DNA, the CDR3 is TGTGCCAGCAGCCACGGACTAGCGGGAGCAATAGATACGCAGTATTTT.

This rearrangement joins TRBV6-1 to TRBJ1-4; 11 nucleotides agree with TRBD1. The germline gives CDR1 MNHNS, CDR2 SASEGT. V shed 4 bases and J 0 bases; nucleotides not matched to a gene: 4. There are 17 residues in the CDR3. As DNA, the CDR3 is TGTGCCAGCAGTGTTTCGGGACAGGGGGCAACTAATGAAAAACTGTTTTTT. Amino acid sequence: CASSVSGQGATNEKLFF.

This clone was recorded once. The V and J genes are TRBV28 and TRBJ1-1, with D maybe TRBD1 (5 bases). Germline CDR1 reads MDHEN; CDR2 reads SYDVKM. This CDR3 is 11 amino acids long. The germline V and J ends were trimmed by 8 bases and 7 bases, with 11 bases remaining between them. The CDR3 nucleotides read TGTGCCAGCGGGCAAACAGGTGAAGCTTTCTTT. This encodes CASGQTGEAFF.

The chain has TRBV5-1 and TRBJ2-5, with D tentatively TRBD2 (5 bases). Germline V CDR1 and CDR2: SGHRS, YFSETQ. V lost 0 bases and J lost 0, with 12 bases in between. This CDR3 contains 16 residues. CDR3 in amino acids: CASSLGRSSYQETQYF. The CDR3 DNA is TGCGCCAGCAGCTTGGGGAGGTCATCGTACCAAGAGACCCAGTACTTC.

The chain is built from TRBV6-1 and TRBJ1-1; no clear D gene. Trimming removed 6 bases at V and 7 bases at J, with 18 bases between. The germline gives CDR1 MNHNS, CDR2 SASEGT. The CDR3 spans 14 residues. The CDR3 here is CASRPREAGNEAFF. In nucleotides, the CDR3 is TGTGCCAGCAGACCGCGGGAGGCGGGAAATGAAGCTTTCTTT.

J is TRBJ2-5 and V is TRBV11-3; D is unresolved. V lost 5 bases to trimming and J lost 3 bases, with 10 bases between them. This CDR3 contains 13 residues. Germline V CDR1 and CDR2: SGHNT, YENEEA. CDR3 region: CASSLGQEETQYF. CDR3 bases: TGTGCCAGCAGCCTTGGGCAGGAAGAGACCCAGTACTTC.

The V call is TRBV2, the J call TRBJ2-5, with 8 bases that match TRBD1. The CDR3 totals 16 residues. In germline, CDR1 is SNHLY, CDR2 FYNNEI. V shed 5 bases and J 3 bases; nucleotides not matched to a gene: 11. In DNA form, the CDR3 reads TGTGCCAGCAGTCCCCACCCGACAGGGGCCGAAGAGACCCAGTACTTC. This translates into CASSPHPTGAEETQYF.

This clone has only one observation. The chain couples TRBV6-1 to TRBJ1-5; D remains ambiguous. The CDR3 has 15 residues. Trimming removed 3 bases at V and 3 bases at J, with 12 bases between. The germline V gene encodes CDR1 MNHNS and CDR2 SASEGT. In DNA, the CDR3 is TGTGCCAGCAGTGAGTGGCAGGCGAACAATCAGCCCCAGCATTTT. It is translated as CASSEWQANNQPQHF.

This clone showed up just once. CDR3 coding DNA: TGTGCCAGCAGCTTAGGGGCTAGCGGGAACGTTGAGCAGTTCTTC. This encodes CASSLGASGNVEQFF. The chain recombines TRBV11-2 with TRBJ2-1; 9 nucleotides line up with TRBD2. The CDR3 totals 15 residues. CDR1 SGHAT and CDR2 FQNNGV come from the germline V gene. Trimming removed 1 base from V and 9 bases from J; junction bases left unmatched: 7.

The rearrangement joins TRBV28 to TRBJ2-7; 9 nucleotides line up with TRBD2. The CDR3 covers 15 residues. V gave up 6 bases and J gave up 0 bases; unmatched junction bases: 6. Looked up from germline, CDR1 is MDHEN and CDR2 is SYDVKM. CDR3 loop: CASRHRLADSYEQYF. The CDR3 region has the DNA TGTGCCAGCAGGCACCGACTAGCGGACTCCTACGAGCAGTACTTC.

The V call is TRBV4-1, the J call TRBJ2-2; TRBD2 aligns across 10 bases. The germline gives CDR1 MGHRA, CDR2 YSYEKL. Germline trimming cut 3 bases from V and 4 bases from J; bases unmatched to any gene: 5. The CDR3 has 16 residues. The CDR3: CASSHLLAGATGELFF. DNA of the CDR3: TGCGCCAGCAGCCACCTCCTAGCGGGAGCCACCGGGGAGCTGTTTTTT.

The chain uses TRBV19 and TRBJ2-3; the match to TRBD2 covers 7 bases. V dropped 6 bases and J dropped 2; count of bases not matched to a gene: 5. Germline V gene data show CDR1 as LNHDA and CDR2 as SQIVND (reference sequence). The CDR3 length is 14 residues. CDR3 bases: TGTGCCAGTAGCTCTAGCGGTCCCACAGATACGCAGTATTTT. It yields the protein CASSSSGPTDTQYF.

The genes are TRBV9 and TRBJ2-2, with 7 positions matching TRBD2. The CDR3 runs to 14 residues. Per germline, CDR1 SGDLS and CDR2 YYNGEE. V lost 6 bases, J lost 2 bases, and 4 bases stayed unmatched. The CDR3 loop reads CASKGLLNTGELFF. As DNA, the CDR3 is TGTGCCAGCAAGGGACTACTAAACACCGGGGAGCTGTTTTTT. The variable domain in full, with the rest retrieved from reference TRBV9 and TRBJ2-2, is DSGVTQTPKHLITATGQRVTLRCSPRSGDLSVYWYQQSLDQGLQFLIQYYNGEERAKGNILERFSAQQFPDLHSELNLSSLELGDSALYFCASKGLLNTGELFFGEGSRLTVL.

The chain has TRBV15 and TRBJ2-6; 10 nucleotides agree with TRBD1. The V segment lost 1 base and the J segment 0 bases; nucleotides outside the gene matches: 6. The CDR3 consists of 19 residues. Germline V gives CDR1 LNHNV, CDR2 YYDKDF (reference sequence). CDR3 region: CATSRGRDRGFSGANVLTF. In DNA, the CDR3 is TGTGCCACCAGCAGAGGCCGGGACAGGGGATTCTCTGGGGCCAACGTCCTGACTTTC. Full variable domain (outside the CDR3, taken from reference TRBV15 and TRBJ2-6): DAMVIQNPRYQVTQFGKPVTLSCSQTLNHNVMYWYQQKSSQAPKLLFHYYDKDFNNEADTPDNFQSRRPNTSFCFLDIRSPGLGDTAMYLCATSRGRDRGFSGANVLTFGAGSRLTVL.

The chain recombines TRBV28 with TRBJ2-7, with D perhaps TRBD1 (6 bases). This CDR3 region has 12 residues. V lost 6 bases to trimming and J lost 3 bases, with 9 bases between them. Germline V gives CDR1 MDHEN, CDR2 SYDVKM. Written as DNA, the CDR3 is TGTGCCAGCAGCAAGGACAGCTACGAGCAGTACTTC. It is translated as CASSKDSYEQYF.

The J gene is TRBJ1-4, the V gene TRBV27, with D maybe TRBD1 (5 bases). Per the germline V gene, CDR1 is MNHEY and CDR2 is SMNVEV (reference sequence). The CDR3 spans 13 residues. V lost 3 bases and J lost 8, with 10 bases in between. Here the CDR3 reads CASSFGAGEKLFF. CDR3 DNA sequence: TGTGCCAGCAGTTTTGGGGCAGGGGAAAAACTGTTTTTT.